Sequencing of this TCR beta chain was carried out in a study of breast tumors, draining lymph nodes, adjacent tissues. Whole-study findings and limits: Tumors had less TCR diversity than lymph nodes, more than nontumor tissue. Tumor T cell lymph node origin was a supported hypothesis, not proven. The data were judged consistent with most tumor T cells coming from lymph node and expanding in tumor.

Notes on this clonotype: Its target is unknown.

The V and J ends lost 5 bases and 10 bases respectively, with 12 bases between them. Per the germline V gene, CDR1 is SGHVS and CDR2 is FNYEAQ. The CDR3 is 12 amino acids. The lymph nodes were axillary draining lymph nodes from breast cancer patients. Using its own MiXCR run on the multiplex PCR reads, TCRdb lists one record per CDR3 protein. The profile covers about 180,000 distinct CDR3 sequences, with around a third appearing a single time and roughly 4.5% taken by the ten largest. The chain joins TRBV7-6 to TRBJ1-3; D gene unclear. The origin of this receptor is a female donor with breast cancer. Some clones in this sample may be carry-over from other donors' samples. The sequenced sample consisted of axillary lymph node tissue. CDR3 sequence: CASSPPGSTIYF. The CDR3 bases are TGTGCCAGCAGCCCTCCTGGGAGTACCATATATTTT.